The rows below give T cell receptor beta chains drawn from one sample of a study of blood T cell repertoires in COVID-19. TCRdb keeps only in-frame clones here, not all; method: immunoSEQ multiplex PCR. Of about 190,000 clones detected, just under 85% appear once; the ten largest clones hold roughly 4.6%. The sequencing input was peripheral blood. The receptors shown here come from a woman between 70 and 85 years old with active or convalescent COVID-19. CDR3s include the opening cysteine and the closing phenylalanine or tryptophan. Fields, in order: V gene, D gene, J gene, clone size, CDR3 length, CDR3 DNA, CDR3 protein. A D gene is named only where the DNA matches it firmly. Clone size is shown for a subset of rows, as once, few, many or a class of expanded clone.

>TRBV9|TRBD1|TRBJ2-2|NA|16
TGTGCCAGCAGCACCGCCGGGACAGGGACATCCGGGGAGCTGTTTTTT
CASSTAGTGTSGELFF
>TRBV10-3|TRBD1|TRBJ1-5|NA|14
TGTGCCATCAGTGATGGACAGGGGTATCAGCCCCAGCATTTT
CAISDGQGYQPQHF
>TRBV6-4|NA|TRBJ1-1|once|13
TGTGCCAGCAGCCGCGAGGCGAACACTGAAGCTTTCTTT
CASSREANTEAFF
>TRBV7-3|NA|TRBJ2-2|NA|15
TGTGCCAGCAGCACCAACAGGGCCGGTGTCGGGGAGCTGTTTTTT
CASSTNRAGVGELFF
>TRBV19|NA|TRBJ2-7|NA|15
TGTGCCAGTAGTATTTCGGGGAGTGTAAGCTACGAGCAGTACTTC
CASSISGSVSYEQYF
>TRBV9|TRBD2|TRBJ2-3|NA|14
TGTGCCAGCAGCTTCTCTAGCGGGAGCTCGGCGCAGTATTTT
CASSFSSGSSAQYF
>TRBV20-1|NA|TRBJ2-5|NA|11
TGCAGTGCCCCGCCGAGAGAGACCCAGTACTTC
CSAPPRETQYF
>TRBV12-3/TRBV12-4|NA|TRBJ2-5|NA|12
TGTGCCAGCAGCCGGAGGGTAGGGACCCAGTACTTC
CASSRRVGTQYF
>TRBV19|TRBD2|TRBJ2-7|NA|14
TGTGCCAGTAGCAGCGGGAGCTACTCCTACGAGCAGTACTTC
CASSSGSYSYEQYF
>TRBV24-1|TRBD2|TRBJ2-3|NA|16
TGTGCCACCAGTGACCCCGCAGCAGCGGGACTTGATACGCAGTATTTT
CATSDPAAAGLDTQYF
>TRBV9|TRBD2|TRBJ2-1|NA|16
TGTGCCAGCAGCGTACAACTAGCGACCTCCTACAATGAGCAGTTCTTC
CASSVQLATSYNEQFF
>TRBV5-1|NA|TRBJ2-1|few|13
TGCGCCAGCAGCTTCGGACTCTACAATGAGCAGTTCTTC
CASSFGLYNEQFF
>TRBV7-9|NA|TRBJ1-5|once|14
TGTGCCAGCAGCTTAGCCGGGAACGGGGGAGCCCAGCATTTT
CASSLAGNGGAQHF
>TRBV5-4|NA|TRBJ2-3|NA|16
TGTGCCAGCAGTGCCTCCGGGACTCTCAGGTCAGATACGCAGTATTTT
CASSASGTLRSDTQYF
>TRBV5-1|TRBD1|TRBJ2-7|NA|14
TGCGCCAGCAGAAGGCAAGGGGGCGACCACGAGCAGTACTTC
CASRRQGGDHEQYF
>TRBV5-1|TRBD1|TRBJ2-1|NA|19
TGCGCCAGCAGCCTCAGGGACAGGGGGGTCCGAAGCTCCTACAATGAGCAGTTCTTC
CASSLRDRGVRSSYNEQFF
>TRBV5-1|NA|TRBJ2-3|NA|14
TGCGCCAGCAGCTCGGGCGGGGTCACAGATACGCAGTATTTT
CASSSGGVTDTQYF
>TRBV6-5|TRBD2|TRBJ2-1|NA|15
TGTGCCAGCAGTTACGTCGGGAGGGTCAACAATGAGCAGTTCTTC
CASSYVGRVNNEQFF
>TRBV5-1|NA|TRBJ2-5|NA|12
TGCGCCAGCAGCGCGCTCGGGGAGACCCAGTACTTC
CASSALGETQYF
>TRBV5-5|TRBD1|TRBJ2-7|once|14
TGTGCCAGCAGCCCCGGACAGGGAAACTACGAGCAGTACTTC
CASSPGQGNYEQYF
>TRBV11-1|TRBD1|TRBJ2-7|NA|15
TGTGCCAGCAGTCCAAGACAGGGGAAATCCTACGAGCAGTACTTC
CASSPRQGKSYEQYF
>TRBV7-9|TRBD2|TRBJ2-7|few|14
TGTGCCAGCAGCTTGCTTAGCGGGAGTTACGAGCAGTACTTC
CASSLLSGSYEQYF
>TRBV18|NA|TRBJ2-1|NA|15
TGTGCCAGCTCACAAAGCGTAATCTCCTACAATGAGCAGTTCTTC
CASSQSVISYNEQFF
>TRBV2|TRBD1|TRBJ1-5|NA|16
TGTGCCAGCAGCCCCGGGACAGGGGCTAGGAATCAGCCCCAGCATTTT
CASSPGTGARNQPQHF
>TRBV25-1|TRBD2|TRBJ2-7|once|16
TGTGCCAGCAGCGAAACTAAGACTAGCGGGATGAGAGAGCAGTACTTC
CASSETKTSGMREQYF
>TRBV7-9|TRBD2|TRBJ2-1|NA|16
TGTGCCAGCAGCTTAGATCCAGCGGGAGGTTGGAATGAGCAGTTCTTC
CASSLDPAGGWNEQFF
>TRBV27|NA|TRBJ2-1|NA|13
TGTGCCAGCAGTTTATTGCAGGATGCTCAGCAGTTCTTC
CASSLLQDAQQFF
>TRBV27|NA|TRBJ2-3|NA|17
TGTGCCAGCAGTTTAAACTATATTGGGGCTAGCACAGATACGCAGTATTTT
CASSLNYIGASTDTQYF
>TRBV27|NA|TRBJ1-3|once|14
TGTGCCAGCAGTCCGGGTGGCTCTGGAAACACCATATATTTT
CASSPGGSGNTIYF
>TRBV28|TRBD2|TRBJ2-1|NA|15
TGTGCCAGCATTTCCGGTAGCGGGCCGCGGGAAGAGCAGTTCTTC
CASISGSGPREEQFF
>TRBV6-5|TRBD2|TRBJ2-3|NA|14
TGTGCCAGCAGAAGGACTAGCGGGAGTGATACGCAGTATTTT
CASRRTSGSDTQYF
>TRBV2|NA|TRBJ1-1|few|12
TGTGCCAGCACTGGGAGAGGCACTGAAGCTTTCTTT
CASTGRGTEAFF
>TRBV19|TRBD2|TRBJ2-7|NA|13
TGTGCCAGTAGTATCGCGGGAGGATCCGAGCAGTACTTC
CASSIAGGSEQYF
>TRBV6-6|TRBD1|TRBJ2-7|NA|14
TGTGCCAGCAGTTACATCGGCCAGGGGGCTAAGCAGTACTTC
CASSYIGQGAKQYF
>TRBV18|NA|TRBJ1-1|NA|14
TGTGCCAGCTCACCAAGACAGAAGAACACTGAAGCTTTCTTT
CASSPRQKNTEAFF